Below, one T cell receptor beta chain is given with its context. Those who participated ranged in age from roughly 18 to 90 years and resided in about 24 US areas. Researchers sorted participants into cohorts using their self-reported clinical history. A COVID-19 case had been met by exposed participants during the 2 weeks before study entry. The sample belongs to a study of blood T cell repertoires in COVID-19. Study as a whole: The study drew acute and convalescent COVID-19 samples from the United States, Italy and Spain.

Repertoires were generated with immunoSEQ multiplex PCR, while TCRdb's copy carries only in-frame clones and drops some. The sample includes over 200,000 clones, nearly 90% seen only once; the top ten take about 15%. The ends were cut back, 6 bases at V and 0 bases at J, with 12 bases in the middle. Germline V gene sequence: CDR1 SNHLY, CDR2 FYNNEI. The CDR3 totals 15 residues. The sequenced sample was PBMCs or T cells enriched from blood (not recorded which). This chain links TRBV2 with TRBJ1-5; the D is unclear. The sequence came from a man aged 25 to 45 who had been exposed to COVID-19. CDR3 DNA: TGTGCCAGCAGGGCGGAGGGCACTAGCAATCAGCCCCAGCATTTT. Translated, it gives CASRAEGTSNQPQHF.